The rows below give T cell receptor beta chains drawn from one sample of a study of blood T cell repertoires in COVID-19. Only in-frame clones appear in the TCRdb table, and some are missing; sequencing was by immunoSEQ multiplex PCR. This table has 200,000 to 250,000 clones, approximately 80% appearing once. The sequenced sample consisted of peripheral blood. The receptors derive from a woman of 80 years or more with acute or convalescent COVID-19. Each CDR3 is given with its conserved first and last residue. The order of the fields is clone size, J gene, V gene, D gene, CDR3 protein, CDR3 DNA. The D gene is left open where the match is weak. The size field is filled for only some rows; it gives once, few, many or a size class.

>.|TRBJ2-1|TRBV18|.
CASSPRQGGGEQFF
TGTGCCAGCTCACCCCGGCAGGGAGGTGGTGAGCAGTTCTTC
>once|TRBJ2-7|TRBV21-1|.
CASSKARSGPPYEQYF
TGTGCCAGCAGCAAAGCGCGTAGCGGGCCTCCCTACGAGCAGTACTTC
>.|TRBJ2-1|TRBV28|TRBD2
CASSLRTSGRVRNEQFF
TGTGCCAGCAGTTTAAGGACTAGCGGGAGAGTAAGGAATGAGCAGTTCTTC
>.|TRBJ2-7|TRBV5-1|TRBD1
CASSLGTGGLEQYF
TGCGCCAGCAGCTTGGGGACAGGGGGACTTGAGCAGTACTTC
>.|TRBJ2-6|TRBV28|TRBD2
CASSTGGSGANVLTF
TGTGCCAGCAGTACGGGAGGATCTGGGGCCAACGTCCTGACTTTC
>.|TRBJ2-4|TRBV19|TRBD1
CASKEDRPSNIQYF
TGTGCCAGCAAGGAGGACAGGCCCTCGAACATTCAGTACTTC
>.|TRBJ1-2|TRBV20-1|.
CSATGWDGYTF
TGCAGTGCTACAGGGTGGGATGGCTACACCTTC
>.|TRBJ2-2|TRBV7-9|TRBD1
CASSLPMTGPGELFF
TGTGCCAGCAGCTTGCCCATGACAGGGCCCGGGGAGCTGTTTTTT
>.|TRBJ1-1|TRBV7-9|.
CASSSRDTEAFF
TGTGCCAGCAGCTCCCGAGACACTGAAGCTTTCTTT
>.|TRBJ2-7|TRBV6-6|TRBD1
CASSYRTGSSYEQYF
TGTGCCAGCAGCTACCGGACAGGGTCTTCCTACGAGCAGTACTTC
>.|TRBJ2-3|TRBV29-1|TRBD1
CSVDRDRGTDTQYF
TGCAGCGTAGACCGGGACAGGGGCACAGATACGCAGTATTTT
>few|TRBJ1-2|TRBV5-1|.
CASSFGGTQGRGGYTF
TGCGCCAGCAGCTTTGGTGGGACCCAGGGGCGTGGTGGCTACACCTTC
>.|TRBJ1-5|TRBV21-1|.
CASSRTGQPQHF
TGTGCCAGCAGCAGGACAGGACAGCCCCAGCATTTT
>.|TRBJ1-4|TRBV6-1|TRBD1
CASSGMGQGGEKLFF
TGTGCCAGCAGTGGGATGGGACAGGGTGGCGAAAAACTGTTTTTT
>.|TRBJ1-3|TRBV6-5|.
CASSRQPSGNTIYF
TGTGCCAGCAGTCGACAGCCCTCTGGAAACACCATATATTTT
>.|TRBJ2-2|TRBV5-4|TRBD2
CASSRTSANTGELFF
TGTGCCAGCAGCAGGACTAGCGCGAACACCGGGGAGCTGTTTTTT
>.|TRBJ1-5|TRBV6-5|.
CASSYSTGFLWPQHF
TGTGCCAGCAGTTACTCTACAGGTTTTCTTTGGCCCCAGCATTTT
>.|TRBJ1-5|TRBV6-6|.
CATGEGWGGQPQHF
TGTGCCACCGGGGAGGGATGGGGAGGTCAGCCCCAGCATTTT
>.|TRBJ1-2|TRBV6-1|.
CASSEGRFLYGYTF
TGTGCCAGCAGTGAAGGTCGTTTTCTCTATGGCTACACCTTC
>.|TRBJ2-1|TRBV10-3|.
CASGLGDEQFF
TGTGCCAGCGGACTTGGGGATGAGCAGTTCTTC
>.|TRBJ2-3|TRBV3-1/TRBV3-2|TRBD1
CASSQDGTAGQYF
TGTGCCAGCAGCCAAGATGGGACAGCCGGGCAGTATTTT
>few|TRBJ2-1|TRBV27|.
CASSLTLGIYNEQFF
TGTGCCAGCAGTTTAACGCTCGGGATCTACAATGAGCAGTTCTTC
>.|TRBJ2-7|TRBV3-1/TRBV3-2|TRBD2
CASSLDSGRVHEQYF
TGTGCCAGCAGCCTTGATAGCGGGAGAGTCCACGAGCAGTACTTC
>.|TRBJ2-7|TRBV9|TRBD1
CASSVGQGSLMEQYF
TGTGCCAGCAGCGTGGGACAGGGCAGTCTAATGGAGCAGTACTTC
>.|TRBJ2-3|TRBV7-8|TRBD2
CASSSLLAGGPEVADTQYF
TGTGCCAGCAGCTCGTTACTAGCGGGGGGGCCTGAAGTCGCAGATACGCAGTATTTT
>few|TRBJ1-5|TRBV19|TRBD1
CASRRQGAQGNQPQHF
TGTGCCAGTAGGCGACAGGGGGCGCAGGGCAATCAGCCCCAGCATTTT
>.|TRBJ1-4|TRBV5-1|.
CASSLLGQGSEKLFF
TGCGCCAGCAGCTTGTTGGGGCAGGGATCGGAAAAACTGTTTTTT
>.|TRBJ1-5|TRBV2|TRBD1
CASSPGQGVSSNQPQHF
TGTGCCAGCAGTCCGGGACAGGGGGTGAGTAGCAATCAGCCCCAGCATTTT
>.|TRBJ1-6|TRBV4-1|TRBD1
CASSLAMGQINSPLHF
TGCGCCAGCAGTCTCGCAATGGGACAGATTAATTCACCCCTCCACTTT
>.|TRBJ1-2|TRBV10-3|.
CAISDGRVYGYTF
TGTGCCATCAGTGATGGGAGGGTCTATGGCTACACCTTC
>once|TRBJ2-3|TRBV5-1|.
CASSGGRNNREYF
TGCGCCAGCAGCGGCGGGCGGAACAACCGGGAGTATTTT
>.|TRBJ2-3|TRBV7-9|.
CASSLGLATDTQYF
TGTGCCAGCAGCTTAGGCCTAGCGACAGATACGCAGTATTTT
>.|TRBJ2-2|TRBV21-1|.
CASSKERGGQGREPGELFF
TGTGCCAGCAGCAAAGAGAGGGGGGGCCAGGGCAGGGAACCCGGGGAGCTGTTTTTT
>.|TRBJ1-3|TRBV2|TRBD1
CASRDRGTLSGNTIYF
TGTGCCAGCAGGGACAGGGGGACACTCTCTGGAAACACCATATATTTT
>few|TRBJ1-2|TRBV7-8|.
CASSLGLIETNYGYTF
TGTGCCAGCAGCTTAGGACTGATAGAAACTAACTATGGCTACACCTTC
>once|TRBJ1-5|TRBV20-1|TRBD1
CSASNRGAGDQPQHF
TGCAGTGCTAGTAACAGGGGCGCCGGGGATCAGCCCCAGCATTTT
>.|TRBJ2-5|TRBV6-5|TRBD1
CASSLGQVQETQYF
TGTGCCAGCAGTTTGGGACAGGTCCAAGAGACCCAGTACTTC
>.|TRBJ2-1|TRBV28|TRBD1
CASTKGGQGAGEQFF
TGTGCCAGCACTAAAGGGGGACAGGGGGCGGGTGAGCAGTTCTTC
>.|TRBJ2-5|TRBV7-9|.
CASSLGLVDWETQYF
TGTGCCAGCAGCTTAGGCCTGGTGGACTGGGAGACCCAGTACTTC
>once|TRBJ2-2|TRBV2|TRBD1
CASRATGANTGELFF
TGTGCCAGCAGGGCGACAGGGGCGAACACCGGGGAGCTGTTTTTT
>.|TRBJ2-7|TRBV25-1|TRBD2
CASGTSGRVYEQYF
TGTGCCAGCGGGACTAGCGGGAGGGTGTACGAGCAGTACTTC
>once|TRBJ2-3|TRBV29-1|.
CSVGVGGYTDTQYF
TGCAGCGTTGGTGTGGGAGGATACACAGATACGCAGTATTTT
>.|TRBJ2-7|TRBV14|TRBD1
CASSQVAGGYEQYF
TGTGCCAGCAGCCAAGTCGCAGGGGGCTACGAGCAGTACTTC
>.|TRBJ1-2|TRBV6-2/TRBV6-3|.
CASSYWDGGVGGYTF
TGTGCCAGCAGTTACTGGGACGGAGGGGTCGGCGGCTACACCTTC
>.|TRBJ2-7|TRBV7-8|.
CASSQTRGIYEQYF
TGTGCCAGCAGCCAAACTAGAGGTATCTACGAGCAGTACTTC
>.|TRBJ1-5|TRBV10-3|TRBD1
CAISESETGHQPQHF
TGTGCCATCAGTGAGAGTGAGACAGGGCATCAGCCCCAGCATTTT
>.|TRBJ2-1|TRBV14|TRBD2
CASSPRLAGYNEQFF
TGTGCCAGCAGCCCAAGACTAGCGGGGTACAATGAGCAGTTCTTC
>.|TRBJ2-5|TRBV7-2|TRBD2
CASGTGGLAQETQYF
TGTGCCAGCGGCACTGGGGGACTAGCCCAAGAGACCCAGTACTTC